What follows is one T cell receptor (beta chain) and its context. Its antigen is currently unknown. Replicate PCRs run on unsorted PBMC used roughly 270 ng DNA, which was 31,000 or so T cell genomes. Measured with immunoSEQ multiplex PCR; TCRdb has only the in-frame clones, and not every one. Of some 470,000 clones listed, about three quarters are singletons. This sample is part of a study of shared clonotypes between healthy human individuals. Every donor, a Caucasian adult, lived in Nashville, Tennessee. Losses at the gene ends were 4 bases for V and 4 bases for J; bases not matched to a gene: 7. The CDR3 loop spans 15 amino acids. Germline V CDR1 and CDR2: SGHRS, YFSETQ. Notes on the study in general: In having few donors, the study represented limited genetic and exposure-history diversity.

Material: PBMCs. The chain carries TRBV5-1 and TRBJ2-1; 8 bases line up with TRBD1. The clonotype comes from a woman aged 40 to 50 in good health. Some clones in this sample may be carry-over from other donors' samples. This CDR3 is CASSQTGDGYNEQFF. The CDR3 DNA follows: TGCGCCAGCAGCCAGACAGGGGATGGGTACAATGAGCAGTTCTTC.